This T cell receptor beta chain emerged from a study of T cell clonality in common variable immunodeficiency. Study results and limitations: Common variable immunodeficiency TCR beta sequences reportedly had fewer deletions and N-nucleotide insertions.

Heparinized whole blood, roughly 5 to 8.5 ml, came from each donor. The CDR3 has 13 amino acids. The germline V gene encodes CDR1 GTSNPN and CDR2 SVGIG (reference sequence). V lost 2 bases to trimming and J lost 9 bases, with 14 bases between them. Method: immunoSEQ multiplex PCR; TCRdb's copy keeps in-frame clones and lacks some. This repertoire holds under 20,000 clones, and none appear only once. This clone was counted at least ten times. What it recognizes is unknown. The read gets to within 3 residues of the CDR3 end, and the germline J gene fills in the rest. The chain combines TRBV30 with TRBJ2-4; tentatively, D is TRBD2 (6 bases). The sequenced sample consisted of peripheral blood mononuclear cells. This TCR came from a human donor with common variable immunodeficiency. The DNA read from the CDR3 is TGTGCCTGGAGTCCCGGGGGAGAGGGCATT. Protein product: CAWSPGGEGI. The complete CDR3 protein is CAWSPGGEGIQYF.